One and the same sample provided the 30 T cell receptor beta chains below, sequenced in a study of blood T cell repertoires in COVID-19. Measured with immunoSEQ multiplex PCR; TCRdb has only the in-frame clones, and not every one. Found here are 52,000 or so clones, about 89% of them singletons; the top ten hold around a quarter. The source material was peripheral blood. The receptors were gathered from a human donor in a cohort sampled during active COVID-19.

This chain uses TRBV7-9 with TRBJ1-6; D not resolved. There are 15 residues in the CDR3. V gave up 6 bases and J gave up 0 bases, with 9 bases separating them. CDR1 SEHNR and CDR2 FQNEAQ come from the germline V gene (reference sequence). CDR3 in amino acids: CASRGSSSYNSPLHF. The CDR3, as DNA: TGTGCCAGCAGGGGCAGCAGCTCCTATAATTCACCCCTCCACTTT.

The V and J genes are TRBV7-3 and TRBJ2-1; maybe TRBD2 (7 bases). Germline V gene sequence: CDR1 SGHTA, CDR2 FQGTGA. V was clipped by 2 bases and J by 9 bases, with 17 bases between them. This CDR3 is built from 15 residues. In nucleotides, the CDR3 is TGTGCCAGCAGCTTAGTCGGGGGGCCCCTTATTGAGCAGTTCTTC. It codes for CASSLVGGPLIEQFF.

The genes are TRBV6-5 and TRBJ2-7, with 10 bases identical to TRBD1. V was clipped by 6 bases and J by 5 bases; unmatched bases: 7. Germline CDR1 and CDR2: MNHEY and SVGAGI. This CDR3 has 14 residues. The CDR3: CASSRGQGVHEQYF. In DNA, the CDR3 is TGTGCCAGCAGCCGCGGACAGGGGGTTCACGAGCAGTACTTC.

This CDR3 reads CASSSWASGGNEQFF. The CDR3 DNA reads as TGTGCCAGTAGTTCCTGGGCTAGCGGGGGCAATGAGCAGTTCTTC. The genes are TRBV19 and TRBJ2-1, with 10 bases lining up with TRBD2. Per germline, CDR1 LNHDA and CDR2 SQIVND (reference sequence). The CDR3 contains 15 residues. The V segment lost 5 bases and the J segment 6 bases; nucleotides outside the gene matches: 7.

The rearrangement uses TRBV19 and TRBJ2-6, with 9 bases identical to TRBD1. This CDR3 comprises 18 residues. With 3 bases clipped from V and 6 bases from J, the junction kept 12 bases outside the gene matches. From germline, CDR1 is LNHDA and CDR2 SQIVND (reference sequence). In DNA, the CDR3 is TGTGCCAGTAGTATGACAGGGGGTGCCCGCGGTGAGGCCAACGTCCTGACTTTC. It is translated as CASSMTGGARGEANVLTF.

The chain links TRBV6-1 to TRBJ2-7; the match to TRBD1 covers 7 bases. The CDR3 spans 14 residues. The V gene end was trimmed by 3 bases and the J gene end by 2 bases; junction bases not matched to a gene: 4. Germline CDR1 is MNHNS and CDR2 is SASEGT. CDR3 coding DNA: TGTGCCAGCAGTGAGAAGGACAGGACCTACGAGCAGTACGTC. Protein: CASSEKDRTYEQYV.

V usage is TRBV5-1 and J usage is TRBJ2-7, with a tentative D call TRBD1 (6 bases). The V gene's germline CDR1 is SGHRS and CDR2 YFSETQ. The V end was cut by 4 bases, the J end by 5 bases, with 13 bases between. The CDR3 loop spans 13 amino acids. This CDR3 is CASSLRAGDEQYF. The DNA for the CDR3 is TGCGCCAGCAGCCTCCGGGCAGGGGACGAGCAGTACTTC.

The chain employs TRBV7-3 and TRBJ2-1; TRBD2 matches 10 bases. Germline V CDR1 and CDR2: SGHTA, FQGTGA. This CDR3 region has 15 residues. V shed 3 bases and J 2 bases; nucleotides not matched to a gene: 1. DNA for the CDR3: TGTGCCAGCAGCTTTACTAGCGGGGCCTACAATGAGCAGTTCTTC. It yields the protein CASSFTSGAYNEQFF. Variable domain in full (rest from reference TRBV7-3 and TRBJ2-1): GAGVSQTPSNKVTEKGKYVELRCDPISGHTALYWYRQSLGQGPEFLIYFQGTGAADDSGLPNDRFFAVRPEGSVSTLKIQRTERGDSAVYLCASSFTSGAYNEQFFGPGTRLTVL.

The chain joins TRBV19 to TRBJ2-5; TRBD2 might be the D (6 bases). This CDR3 contains 13 residues. CDR1 and CDR2 (germline): LNHDA, SQIVND (reference sequence). Trimming removed 3 bases at V and 6 bases at J, with 11 bases between. CDR3 in amino acids: CASSISGTKTQYF. The CDR3 DNA follows: TGTGCCAGTAGTATTAGCGGCACGAAGACCCAGTACTTC.

The chain has TRBV27 and TRBJ1-2; 7 bases are shared with TRBD1. The CDR3 covers 15 residues. Germline V gene data show CDR1 as MNHEY and CDR2 as SMNVEV (reference sequence). Trimming removed 5 bases from V and 0 bases from J; junction bases left unmatched: 6. DNA of the CDR3: TGTGCCAGCAGTCTAAGACAGGGCACTAACTATGGCTACACCTTC. Protein: CASSLRQGTNYGYTF.

The chain combines TRBV28 with TRBJ1-6; 9 bases map to TRBD1. The CDR3 consists of 16 residues. Germline lookup yields CDR1 MDHEN and CDR2 SYDVKM. Losses at the gene ends were 5 bases for V and 7 bases for J; bases not matched to a gene: 9. This CDR3 reads CASSRDRANRNSPLHF. In DNA form, the CDR3 reads TGTGCCAGCAGTAGGGACAGGGCAAACCGGAATTCACCCCTCCACTTT. Using reference TRBV28 and TRBJ1-6 for the parts outside the CDR3, the full variable domain is DVKVTQSSRYLVKRTGEKVFLECVQDMDHENMFWYRQDPGLGLRLIYFSYDVKMKEKGDIPEGYSVSREKKERFSLILESASTNQTSMYLCASSRDRANRNSPLHFGNGTRLTVT.

The rearrangement uses TRBV28 and TRBJ1-5; no clear D. CDR1 is MDHEN, CDR2 SYDVKM, per germline. This CDR3 spans 14 amino acids. The V gene lost 2 bases and the J gene lost 6 bases, with 11 bases spanning the gap. The CDR3 protein is CASSLGRSSQPQHF. The CDR3, as DNA: TGTGCCAGCAGTTTAGGGAGGTCGAGTCAGCCCCAGCATTTT.

This chain links TRBV4-1 with TRBJ1-1, with D unclear. Trimming took 1 base from V and 8 from J, leaving 11 bases between them. The CDR3 has 13 residues. The V gene's germline CDR1 is MGHRA and CDR2 YSYEKL. This CDR3 is CASSQVGTAEAFF. DNA of the CDR3: TGCGCCAGCAGCCAAGTAGGAACAGCCGAAGCTTTCTTT.

The chain links TRBV30 to TRBJ2-4; 7 nucleotides line up with TRBD1. With 4 bases clipped from V and 6 bases from J, the junction kept 6 bases outside the gene matches. CDR3 length: 13 residues. The germline gives CDR1 GTSNPN, CDR2 SVGIG (reference sequence). The CDR3 sequence is CAWNEGGRNIQYF. CDR3 nucleotide sequence: TGTGCCTGGAATGAAGGGGGCAGAAACATTCAGTACTTC.

The rearrangement joins TRBV7-2 to TRBJ1-2, with a possible D match to TRBD1 (5 bases). The CDR3 covers 12 residues. Per germline, CDR1 SGHTA and CDR2 FQGNSA. Trimming removed 2 bases at V and 7 bases at J, with 8 bases between. CDR3 sequence (DNA): TGTGCCAGCAGCTTATCAGGGTCTGGCTACACCTTC. As protein: CASSLSGSGYTF.

V usage is TRBV24-1 and J usage is TRBJ2-1, with 10 bases identical to TRBD1. This CDR3 is built from 19 residues. V lost 0 bases, J lost 2 bases, and 9 bases stayed unmatched. Germline CDR1 and CDR2: KGHDR and SFDVKD. CDR3 DNA sequence: TGTGCCACCAGTGATTTGGGACAGACAGGGGGCAAACCCTACAATGAGCAGTTCTTC. Amino acids: CATSDLGQTGGKPYNEQFF.

J is TRBJ2-6 and V is TRBV27; D uncertain. The CDR3 is 15 amino acids. Trimming pared 2 bases from V and 0 bases from J, leaving 5 bases between. Germline V gene sequence: CDR1 MNHEY, CDR2 SMNVEV (reference sequence). Written as DNA, the CDR3 is TGTGCCAGCAGTTTAGAGTTCTCTGGGGCCAACGTCCTGACTTTC. It is translated as CASSLEFSGANVLTF.

This clone was counted once. This chain joins TRBV3-1 (or the pseudogene TRBV3-2) and TRBJ2-4; 12 positions match TRBD2. The germline V gene has CDR1 LGHDT and CDR2 YNNKEL (reference sequence). V was clipped by 1 base and J by 8 bases; unmatched bases: 3. The CDR3 extends over 15 amino acids. CDR3 in DNA: TGTGCCAGCAGCCAAGCTAGCGGGAGGGGGTACATTCAGTACTTC. Translated, it gives CASSQASGRGYIQYF.

The chain links TRBV18 to TRBJ2-2, with a tentative D call TRBD1 (7 bases). CDR3 length: 16 residues. The germline gives CDR1 KGHSH, CDR2 LQKENI. Trimming took 6 bases from V and 2 from J, leaving 16 bases between them. The CDR3, as DNA: TGTGCCAGCTCTCTGGCGGGACAGACCAACACCGGGGAGCTGTTTTTT. The encoded protein is CASSLAGQTNTGELFF.

The chain uses TRBV29-1 and TRBJ2-7; D possibly corresponds to TRBD1 (5 bases). This CDR3 contains 12 residues. CDR1 SQVTM and CDR2 ANQGSEA come from the germline V gene. V was cut by 5 bases and J by 1 base, with 9 bases left in between. For the CDR3, the DNA is TGCAGCGTTCAGACAGTATCCTACGAGCAGTACGTC. It yields the protein CSVQTVSYEQYV.

The chain has TRBV5-1 and TRBJ1-3; no firm D call. The CDR3 runs to 14 residues. The V gene lost 4 bases and the J gene lost 0 bases, with 8 bases spanning the gap. Per the germline V gene, CDR1 is SGHRS and CDR2 is YFSETQ. CDR3 sequence reads: CASSPDRSGNTIYF. CDR3 nucleotides: TGCGCCAGCAGCCCAGATCGCTCTGGAAACACCATATATTTT.

This chain connects TRBV11-3 to TRBJ2-6; no reliable D call. Trimming took off 7 bases at V and 0 bases at J, with 13 bases between the two ends. The CDR3 runs 16 residues. CDR1 is SGHNT and CDR2 is YENEEA in the germline V gene. The CDR3 here is CASTPPGHSGANVLTF. CDR3 sequence (DNA): TGTGCCAGCACCCCGCCGGGTCACTCTGGGGCCAACGTCCTGACTTTC.

V usage is TRBV2 and J usage is TRBJ1-2, with D perhaps TRBD1 (6 bases). Germline V gene data show CDR1 as SNHLY and CDR2 as FYNNEI. The CDR3 contains 14 residues. The V and J ends lost 7 bases and 5 bases respectively, with 17 bases between them. This chain's CDR3 is CASTGRGRGYGYTF. In nucleotides, the CDR3 is TGTGCCAGCACCGGAAGGGGGAGGGGGTATGGCTACACCTTC. Drawing the rest from reference TRBV2 and TRBJ1-2, the complete variable domain is EPEVTQTPSHQVTQMGQEVILRCVPISNHLYFYWYRQILGQKVEFLVSFYNNEISEKSEIFDDQFSVERPDGSNFTLKIRSTKLEDSAMYFCASTGRGRGYGYTFGSGTRLTVV.

The J gene is TRBJ2-1, the V gene TRBV15; 7 nucleotides align to TRBD2. Germline CDR1 is LNHNV and CDR2 is YYDKDF (reference sequence). V gave up 0 bases and J gave up 4 bases; unmatched junction bases: 6. CDR3 length equals 16 residues. The CDR3 coding sequence is TGTGCCACCAGCAGAGATCTCAGCGGGGAATACAATGAGCAGTTCTTC. Protein sequence: CATSRDLSGEYNEQFF.

The chain recombines TRBV19 with TRBJ2-4; TRBD1 aligns across 9 bases. Germline lookup yields CDR1 LNHDA and CDR2 SQIVND (reference sequence). With V trimmed by 1 base and J by 6 bases, 7 bases remained unmatched. This CDR3 region has 16 residues. CDR3 sequence (DNA): TGTGCCAGTAGTATAGGGAGGGGACAGGGCGGAAACATTCAGTACTTC. Translating it yields CASSIGRGQGGNIQYF.

This chain connects TRBV9 to TRBJ2-3; D unresolved. Germline V gene lookup returns CDR1 SGDLS and CDR2 YYNGEE. V was pared by 4 bases and J by 2 bases, with 5 bases between. The CDR3 is 12 amino acids. The CDR3 DNA reads TGTGCCAGCAGCTTCCACACAGATACGCAGTATTTT. Translating gives CASSFHTDTQYF.

This chain joins TRBV7-9 and TRBJ2-3; 7 nucleotides line up with TRBD2. CDR1 and CDR2 from the germline V gene are SEHNR and FQNEAQ (reference sequence). J lost 5 bases, V lost 0 bases, and 2 bases had no gene match. The CDR3 is 14 residues long. CDR3 coding DNA: TGTGCCAGCAGCTTAGCGGGGGGGTTAGATACGCAGTATTTT. Its translation: CASSLAGGLDTQYF.

The chain has TRBV7-9 and TRBJ2-7; 8 positions agree with TRBD2. Germline V gene lookup returns CDR1 SEHNR and CDR2 FQNEAQ (reference sequence). The ends lost 5 bases at V and 6 bases at J; junction bases unmatched: 18. The CDR3 sequence is 17 residues long. The CDR3 loop is CASSPDLAGGTPGEQYV. As DNA, the CDR3 is TGTGCCAGCAGCCCGGATTTGGCGGGAGGAACCCCGGGCGAGCAGTACGTC.

The genes are TRBV30 and TRBJ1-1; 9 bases line up with TRBD1. The CDR3 consists of 13 residues. Trimming took 3 bases from V and 1 from J; bases not matched to a gene: 0. From germline, CDR1 is GTSNPN and CDR2 SVGIG (reference sequence). CDR3: CAWRTGGNTEAFF. The CDR3, as DNA: TGTGCCTGGAGGACAGGGGGGAACACTGAAGCTTTCTTT. Based on the CDR3 plus reference TRBV30 and TRBJ1-1, the full variable domain is SQTIHQWPATLVQPVGSPLSLECTVEGTSNPNLYWYRQAAGRGLQLLFYSVGIGQISSEVPQNLSASRPQDRQFILSSKKLLLSDSGFYLCAWRTGGNTEAFFGQGTRLTVV.

This clone was found once. J is TRBJ1-5 and V is TRBV6-5; 8 bases agree with TRBD1. The CDR3 contains 15 residues. Trimming took 5 bases from V and 1 from J; bases not matched to a gene: 4. Germline loops: CDR1 MNHEY, CDR2 SVGAGI. CDR3 amino acids: CASSRDRGSNQPQHF. The CDR3 DNA reads as TGTGCCAGCAGTCGAGACAGGGGAAGCAATCAGCCCCAGCATTTT.